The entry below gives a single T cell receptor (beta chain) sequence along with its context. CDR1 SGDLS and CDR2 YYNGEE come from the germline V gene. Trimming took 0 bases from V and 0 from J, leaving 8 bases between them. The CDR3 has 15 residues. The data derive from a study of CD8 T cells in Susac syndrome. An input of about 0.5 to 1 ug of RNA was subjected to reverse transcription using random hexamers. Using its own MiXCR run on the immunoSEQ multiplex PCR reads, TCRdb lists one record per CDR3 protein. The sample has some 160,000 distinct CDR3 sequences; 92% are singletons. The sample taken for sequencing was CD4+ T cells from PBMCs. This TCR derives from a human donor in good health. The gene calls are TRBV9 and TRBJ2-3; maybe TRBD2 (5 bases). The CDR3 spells CASSVGLPSTDTQYF. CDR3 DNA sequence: TGTGCCAGCAGCGTAGGACTACCCAGCACAGATACGCAGTATTTT.